These T cell receptor beta chains were read from a single sample in a study of T cells after yellow fever vaccination. MiXCR was run by TCRdb on the 5' RACE reads, yielding one entry per CDR3 protein. The sample yields 300,000 to 400,000 distinct CDR3 sequences, more than 8.5% seen once. The material was PBMCs, obtained on the day of the first yellow fever vaccination. The receptors here all came from a man younger than 35 who received the YFV17D yellow fever vaccine. Each CDR3 is given with its conserved first and last residue. The order of the fields is J gene, D gene, V gene, clone size, CDR3 protein, CDR3 DNA. The D gene is left open where the match is weak. The size entry is marked missing in some rows and otherwise reads once, few, many or a size class.

>TRBJ1-5|-|TRBV7-9|-
CASSTTDNQPQHF
TGTGCCAGCAGCACGACAGACAATCAGCCCCAGCATTTT
>TRBJ2-1|-|TRBV5-1|-
CASHYNRARDNEQFF
TGCGCCAGCCACTACAACAGGGCTAGGGACAATGAGCAGTTCTTC
>TRBJ1-5|-|TRBV6-6|few
CASSFSPGQPQHF
TGTGCCAGCAGTTTCTCCCCCGGGCAGCCCCAGCATTTT
>TRBJ2-1|-|TRBV7-2|few
CASSLGGALNEQFF
TGTGCCAGCAGCTTAGGGGGGGCCCTCAATGAGCAGTTCTTC
>TRBJ1-1|-|TRBV6-1|-
CASRRQTPNTEAFF
TGTGCCAGCAGGAGACAGACCCCGAACACTGAAGCTTTCTTT
>TRBJ2-7|-|TRBV6-1|few
CASQRDSTYEQYF
TGTGCCAGCCAGCGGGACAGCACCTACGAGCAGTACTTC
>TRBJ2-7|TRBD1|TRBV5-1|-
CASSLGKPGTGYRVYYEQYF
TGCGCCAGCAGCTTAGGGAAGCCCGGGACAGGGTATCGAGTTTACTACGAGCAGTACTTC
>TRBJ2-6|TRBD2|TRBV5-1|few
CASSLTSGGSGANVLTF
TGCGCCAGCAGCCTTACTAGCGGGGGGTCTGGGGCCAACGTCCTGACTTTC
>TRBJ2-7|-|TRBV6-5|few
CASSYSQGPYEQYF
TGTGCCAGCAGTTACTCCCAGGGGCCATACGAGCAGTACTTC
>TRBJ2-1|TRBD2|TRBV20-1|many
CSASRPGGLAGSHSYNEQFF
TGCAGTGCTAGTCGACCAGGGGGACTAGCGGGGTCCCACTCCTACAATGAGCAGTTCTTC
>TRBJ2-5|-|TRBV6-5|-
CASVYLRTVQETQYF
TGTGCCAGCGTTTACCTCCGGACTGTACAAGAGACCCAGTACTTC
>TRBJ2-1|TRBD1|TRBV20-1|few
CSPYRRQGVREQFF
TGCAGTCCTTACAGGAGACAGGGCGTTCGGGAGCAGTTCTTC
>TRBJ1-5|TRBD1|TRBV6-1|-
CASTTGENQPQHF
TGTGCCAGCACAACAGGGGAGAATCAGCCCCAGCATTTT
>TRBJ1-5|-|TRBV10-3|few
CAIQDLNQPQHF
TGTGCCATCCAAGACCTCAATCAGCCCCAGCATTTT
>TRBJ2-1|-|TRBV3-1|-
CASSQVPGLHNEQFF
TGTGCCAGCAGCCAGGTTCCGGGACTTCACAATGAGCAGTTCTTC
>TRBJ2-5|-|TRBV7-2|-
CASSSAQQETQYF
TGTGCCAGCAGTTCGGCACAGCAAGAGACCCAGTACTTC
>TRBJ1-1|TRBD1|TRBV5-8|-
CASSRRDSLNTEAFF
TGTGCCAGCAGTAGACGGGACAGCCTGAACACTGAAGCTTTCTTT
>TRBJ2-5|-|TRBV7-9|few
CASSFRGWQETQYF
TGTGCCAGCAGCTTTCGGGGATGGCAAGAGACCCAGTACTTC
>TRBJ1-5|-|TRBV5-1|many
CASRPYRAHNQPQHF
TGCGCCAGCAGACCTTACAGGGCCCACAATCAGCCCCAGCATTTT
>TRBJ2-1|-|TRBV4-1|-
CASSQGFNPVYEQFF
TGCGCCAGCAGCCAAGGATTTAACCCCGTCTATGAGCAGTTCTTC
>TRBJ2-7|-|TRBV7-9|few
CASRSTDADEQYF
TGTGCCAGCAGGTCGACTGATGCGGACGAGCAGTACTTC
>TRBJ2-3|-|TRBV29-1|few
CSVEVTGLGTDTQYF
TGCAGCGTTGAAGTTACAGGGTTAGGAACAGATACGCAGTATTTT
>TRBJ2-6|TRBD1|TRBV12-3/TRBV12-4|few
CASSPDRGLPGANVLTF
TGTGCCAGCAGCCCCGACAGGGGGCTTCCTGGGGCCAACGTCCTGACTTTC
>TRBJ2-5|TRBD1|TRBV7-9|few
CATGTAQETQYF
TGTGCCACCGGGACAGCTCAAGAGACCCAGTACTTC
>TRBJ2-7|-|TRBV5-4|few
CASSSWGLGEQYF
TGTGCCAGCAGCTCCTGGGGCCTCGGCGAGCAGTACTTC
>TRBJ1-2|TRBD1|TRBV12-3/TRBV12-4|many
CASSLPTGSYTF
TGTGCCAGCAGTTTACCGACAGGGAGCTACACCTTC
>TRBJ1-1|TRBD1|TRBV27|few
CASTLFRGTEAFF
TGTGCCAGCACCCTATTCAGGGGGACTGAAGCTTTCTTT
>TRBJ2-1|TRBD1|TRBV5-1|-
CASSLPGTETYNEQFF
TGCGCCAGCAGCTTGCCCGGGACAGAAACCTACAATGAGCAGTTCTTC
>TRBJ2-1|TRBD2|TRBV11-1|-
CASSLGLQAGGYSYNEQFF
TGTGCCAGCAGCTTAGGGCTTCAAGCGGGGGGCTACTCCTACAATGAGCAGTTCTTC
>TRBJ2-7|-|TRBV12-3/TRBV12-4|few
CASSPPANYEQYF
TGTGCCAGCAGTCCCCCGGCGAACTACGAGCAGTACTTC
>TRBJ2-2|-|TRBV10-3|many
CALRSGTGELFF
TGTGCCCTCCGGTCGGGCACCGGGGAGCTGTTTTTT
>TRBJ2-3|-|TRBV7-2|few
CASSLVGPPDTQYF
TGTGCCAGCAGCTTAGTAGGGCCTCCAGATACGCAGTATTTT
>TRBJ2-1|TRBD2|TRBV4-2|many
CASSRDLTLAGAYNEQFF
TGTGCCAGCAGCCGCGACCTAACTCTAGCGGGAGCTTACAATGAGCAGTTCTTC
>TRBJ1-4|-|TRBV3-1|-
CASSQGANNEKLFF
TGTGCCAGCAGCCAAGGGGCGAATAATGAAAAACTGTTTTTT
>TRBJ2-5|-|TRBV27|many
CASNPRGFQETQYF
TGTGCCAGCAACCCGAGGGGGTTCCAAGAGACCCAGTACTTC
>TRBJ2-1|-|TRBV6-2/TRBV6-3|many
CASLSSYNEQFF
TGTGCCAGCTTGAGTTCCTACAATGAGCAGTTCTTC
>TRBJ2-7|TRBD1|TRBV5-1|-
CASSRQGPYEQYF
TGCGCCAGCAGTCGACAGGGGCCCTACGAGCAGTACTTC
>TRBJ2-2|-|TRBV14|-
CASSQDLSIPGTGELFF
TGTGCCAGCAGCCAAGATCTGTCCATCCCGGGGACCGGGGAGCTGTTTTTT
>TRBJ1-5|-|TRBV12-3/TRBV12-4|few
CASSTRQGTYQPQHF
TGTGCCAGCAGTACTAGGCAGGGGACCTATCAGCCCCAGCATTTT
>TRBJ1-1|TRBD1|TRBV18|-
CASSPDRSTEAFF
TGTGCCAGCTCCCCGGACAGGAGCACTGAAGCTTTCTTT
>TRBJ2-1|-|TRBV12-5|-
CASGWTLASNEQFF
TGTGCTAGTGGTTGGACTCTAGCGTCCAATGAGCAGTTCTTC
>TRBJ2-1|-|TRBV4-2|-
CASSQDLASYNEQFF
TGTGCCAGCAGCCAAGATTTGGCGTCATACAATGAGCAGTTCTTC
>TRBJ2-5|TRBD2|TRBV28|few
CASSFRTRRGGETQYF
TGTGCCAGCAGTTTCCGGACTAGGCGAGGTGGAGAGACCCAGTACTTC
>TRBJ2-1|TRBD2|TRBV9|few
CASSPRASGGYNEQFF
TGTGCCAGCAGTCCTAGAGCTAGCGGGGGGTACAATGAGCAGTTCTTC
>TRBJ2-3|-|TRBV4-1|few
CASSQVLVTDTQYF
TGCGCCAGCAGCCAAGTACTAGTCACAGATACGCAGTATTTT
>TRBJ2-3|TRBD2|TRBV12-3/TRBV12-4|few
CASSIRASGYTDTQYF
TGTGCCAGCAGTATACGGGCTAGCGGATACACAGATACGCAGTATTTT
>TRBJ2-7|-|TRBV9|-
CASIGDEGYEQYF
TGTGCCAGCATCGGAGACGAAGGATACGAGCAGTACTTC
>TRBJ2-3|-|TRBV28|few
CASSLVGRGTDTQYF
TGTGCCAGCAGTTTAGTGGGACGCGGCACAGATACGCAGTATTTT
>TRBJ1-1|-|TRBV20-1|many
CSASSSGRNTEAFF
TGCAGTGCTAGCTCCTCGGGCCGGAACACTGAAGCTTTCTTT
>TRBJ1-4|-|TRBV12-3/TRBV12-4|-
CASSYYQGKDEKLFF
TGTGCCAGCAGTTACTACCAGGGGAAGGATGAAAAACTGTTTTTT
>TRBJ2-1|-|TRBV6-5|-
CASTRGSNKQFF
TGTGCCAGCACCCGGGGGAGCAATAAGCAGTTCTTC
>TRBJ1-2|-|TRBV20-1|few
CSGGGNPNYGYTF
TGCAGTGGGGGGGGAAACCCTAACTATGGCTACACCTTC
>TRBJ2-2|-|TRBV4-3|many
CASSRESLIGAELFF
TGCGCCAGCAGCCGCGAGAGCCTAATCGGTGCGGAGCTGTTTTTT